These T cell receptor beta chains were read from a single sample in a study of CD8+ T cells in alopecia areata. The protocol was immunoSEQ multiplex PCR, while the TCRdb copy is restricted to in-frame clones and leaves out a portion. The repertoire holds approximately 220,000 clones, with 35% to 40% as singletons. The source was CD4+ T cells sorted from blood, collected between weeks 30 and 35, from a patient treated with tofacitinib. These receptors were taken from a human donor with alopecia areata. Both conserved end residues are part of each CDR3. Fields, in order: V gene, clone size, J gene, D gene, CDR3 DNA, CDR3 protein. A D gene is named only where the DNA matches it firmly. Size tells how often a clone was seen (once, few, many) or the class of an expanded clone, and some rows leave it out.

V: TRBV7-2; size: few; J: TRBJ1-2; D: NA; DNA: TGTGCCAGCAGCTTGGGTTTCAGTGGCCAGGGGCGGTATGGCTACACCTTC; CDR3: CASSLGFSGQGRYGYTF
V: TRBV7-6; size: NA; J: TRBJ2-1; D: TRBD2; DNA: TGTGCCAGCAGCTTAGGAGGGACTAGCGGTTACAATGAGCAGTTCTTC; CDR3: CASSLGGTSGYNEQFF
V: TRBV29-1; size: once; J: TRBJ2-3; D: NA; DNA: TGCAGCGTCCACAGAGGGCTTACAGATACGCAGTATTTT; CDR3: CSVHRGLTDTQYF
V: TRBV7-9; size: few; J: TRBJ2-3; D: TRBD1; DNA: TGTGCCAGCAGCTCGGACAGGGGCCCAGATACGCAGTATTTT; CDR3: CASSSDRGPDTQYF
V: TRBV18; size: few; J: TRBJ1-1; D: NA; DNA: TGTGCCAGCTCACCAGGCAGCGCCACTGAAGCTTTCTTT; CDR3: CASSPGSATEAFF
V: TRBV29-1; size: few; J: TRBJ2-1; D: TRBD2; DNA: TGCAGCACAATCGGAGCAGCGGGAAAAAACTACAATGAGCAGTTCTTC; CDR3: CSTIGAAGKNYNEQFF
V: TRBV29-1; size: NA; J: TRBJ1-2; D: NA; DNA: TGCAGCGTTAGCCGTGTAGGCGGCTACACCTTC; CDR3: CSVSRVGGYTF
V: TRBV29-1; size: NA; J: TRBJ2-7; D: NA; DNA: TGCAGCGTTGTTGGCATCTTAACCTACGAGCAGTACTTC; CDR3: CSVVGILTYEQYF
V: TRBV2; size: NA; J: TRBJ2-3; D: TRBD1; DNA: TGTGCCACCTCACAGGGGCCCTACACAGATACGCAGTATTTT; CDR3: CATSQGPYTDTQYF
V: TRBV7-3; size: NA; J: TRBJ2-5; D: NA; DNA: TGTGCCAGCAGCCCCCAACCACTAGGAAAAGGTGGTCGAGAGACCCAGTACTTC; CDR3: CASSPQPLGKGGRETQYF